Each of the 28 T cell receptor beta chains below was sequenced from the same sample in a study of blood T cell repertoires in COVID-19. Here immunoSEQ multiplex PCR was the method, and the copy in TCRdb shows in-frame clones only, minus some. The sample has some 380,000 clones; more than 65% are singletons. Material: peripheral blood. All receptors derive from a human donor with acute or convalescent COVID-19. The donor label of this sample is uncertain.

This clone was detected only a few times. The chain combines TRBV19 with TRBJ2-6; 7 bases are shared with TRBD1. Germline CDR1 reads LNHDA; CDR2 reads SQIVND (reference sequence). The CDR3 has 15 amino acids. After removal of 5 bases from V and 0 bases from J, the junction contained 1 base not matched to a gene. As DNA, the CDR3 is TGTGCCAGTAGTCCAGGGGGCTCTGGGGCCAACGTCCTGACTTTC. Translating gives CASSPGGSGANVLTF. The full variable domain, with the rest looked up from reference TRBV19 and TRBJ2-6, is DGGITQSPKYLFRKEGQNVTLSCEQNLNHDAMYWYRQDPGQGLRLIYYSQIVNDFQKGDIAEGYSVSREKKESFPLTVTSAQKNPTAFYLCASSPGGSGANVLTFGAGSRLTVL.

The rearrangement links TRBV5-6 to TRBJ2-1, with 9 nucleotides matching TRBD2. J was trimmed by 3 bases and V by 0 bases; bases with no gene match: 4. This CDR3 spans 16 amino acids. Per germline, CDR1 SGHDT and CDR2 YYEEEE. This CDR3 is CASSLALRGGYNEQFF. The CDR3 region has the DNA TGTGCCAGCAGCTTGGCTTTGCGGGGGGGCTACAATGAGCAGTTCTTC.

This chain joins TRBV18 and TRBJ1-4; D remains ambiguous. Trimming removed 4 bases from V and 0 bases from J, with 9 bases in between. Per germline, CDR1 KGHSH and CDR2 LQKENI. This CDR3 comprises 15 residues. Here the CDR3 DNA reads TGTGCCAGCTCACGCGGGGTCGCAACTAATGAAAAACTGTTTTTT. It codes for CASSRGVATNEKLFF.

J is TRBJ1-1 and V is TRBV28, with D hard to call. The CDR3 is 13 residues long. CDR1 is MDHEN, CDR2 SYDVKM, per germline. V lost 2 bases and J lost 1, with 5 bases in between. The CDR3 coding sequence is TGTGCCAGCAGTTTAATATCGAACACTGAAGCTTTCTTT. It yields the protein CASSLISNTEAFF.

This rearrangement joins TRBV6-1 to TRBJ1-2, with 8 bases that match TRBD1. Unmatched junction bases numbered 5, after V lost 1 base and J lost 4 bases. In germline, CDR1 is MNHNS, CDR2 SASEGT. The CDR3 extends over 15 amino acids. Written as DNA, the CDR3 is TGTGCCAGCAGTGAAGGGTTTCAGGGGGCCTATGGCTACACCTTC. Its protein is CASSEGFQGAYGYTF.

V usage is TRBV6-5 and J usage is TRBJ2-7; the D gene is possibly TRBD2 (6 bases). The CDR3 length is 13 residues. V lost 11 bases and J 4 bases, leaving 18 bases between the germline ends. CDR1 and CDR2 from the germline V gene are MNHEY and SVGAGI. CDR3 DNA sequence: TGTGCCCGAACAAGCGGAGCGGGTTACGAGCAGTACTTC. As protein: CARTSGAGYEQYF.

The chain has TRBV6-2 or TRBV6-3 and TRBJ1-2; 9 bases map to TRBD1. The CDR3 is made up of 14 amino acids. The J segment lost 8 bases and the V segment lost 2 bases, leaving 6 bases of the junction unmatched. CDR1 is MNHEY, CDR2 SVGEGT, per germline. The CDR3 DNA reads TGTGCCAGCAGTTACGGACAGGGGTCCCGCGGCTACACCTTC. Translation gives CASSYGQGSRGYTF.

This rearrangement joins TRBV7-8 to TRBJ2-1; D perhaps matches TRBD1 (5 bases). Trimming left V 1 base short and J 1 base short, with 8 bases between. The CDR3 is 15 amino acids. CDR1 and CDR2 (germline): SGHVS, FQNEAQ. The CDR3 protein is CASSLGRGSYNEQFF. The CDR3 DNA reads TGTGCCAGCAGCTTAGGAAGGGGATCCTACAATGAGCAGTTCTTC.

This chain links TRBV15 with TRBJ2-5, with 8 bases identical to TRBD1. V dropped 4 bases and J dropped 5; count of bases not matched to a gene: 9. CDR3 length: 15 amino acids. Germline V gene data show CDR1 as LNHNV and CDR2 as YYDKDF (reference sequence). CDR3 residues: CATSTPARGLETQYF. The CDR3 DNA reads as TGTGCCACCAGCACCCCCGCCAGGGGGCTGGAGACCCAGTACTTC.

In its sample, this clone was seen once. CDR3 in DNA: TGTGCCAGCAGTTACGACGACAAAATCGGTGGCTACACCTTC. It specifies CASSYDDKIGGYTF. This chain joins TRBV6-6 and TRBJ1-2; no clear D. The germline V gene has CDR1 MNHNY and CDR2 SVGAGI (reference sequence). Trimming cost V 2 bases and J 7 bases, with 14 bases left between them. CDR3 size: 14 residues.

The chain is built from TRBV6-6 and TRBJ1-2; D is perhaps TRBD1 (6 bases). CDR3 length: 13 residues. Germline V gives CDR1 MNHNY, CDR2 SVGAGI (reference sequence). The V end lost 6 bases, the J end lost 6 bases, and 14 bases lay between the germline ends. The CDR3 loop reads CASRGWGRDGYTF. The DNA of the CDR3 is TGTGCCAGCAGGGGGTGGGGGCGCGATGGCTACACCTTC.

In its sample, this clone was seen a few times. The J gene is TRBJ2-7, the V gene TRBV5-1; D possibly corresponds to TRBD1 (6 bases). CDR1 SGHRS and CDR2 YFSETQ come from the germline V gene. The CDR3 contains 12 residues. V was cut by 4 bases and J by 5 bases, with 10 bases left in between. The CDR3 sequence: CASSPHRDEQYF. Written as DNA, the CDR3 is TGCGCCAGCAGCCCCCACAGGGACGAGCAGTACTTC.

The chain links TRBV4-1 to TRBJ1-4, with unresolved D. Trimming left V 1 base short and J 1 base short, with 13 bases between. The CDR3 contains 17 residues. Germline CDR1 and CDR2: MGHRA and YSYEKL. This chain's CDR3 is CASSQAGVVGTNEKLFF. For the CDR3, the DNA is TGCGCCAGCAGCCAAGCGGGAGTCGTTGGAACTAATGAAAAACTGTTTTTT.

The chain uses TRBV5-1 and TRBJ2-3; TRBD2 aligns across 8 bases. The CDR3 runs 15 residues. The V segment lost 4 bases and the J segment 2 bases; nucleotides outside the gene matches: 6. Germline CDR1 is SGHRS and CDR2 is YFSETQ. CDR3 sequence reads: CASSLAGLTTDTQYF. Written as DNA, the CDR3 is TGCGCCAGCAGCCTAGCGGGCCTCACCACAGATACGCAGTATTTT. The full variable domain, with the rest looked up from reference TRBV5-1 and TRBJ2-3, is KAGVTQTPRYLIKTRGQQVTLSCSPISGHRSVSWYQQTPGQGLQFLFEYFSETQRNKGNFPGRFSGRQFSNSRSEMNVSTLELGDSALYLCASSLAGLTTDTQYFGPGTRLTVL.

This sequence joins TRBV6-5 and TRBJ1-5; the D is unclear. CDR1 is MNHEY and CDR2 is SVGAGI in the germline V gene. The CDR3 sequence is 15 residues long. Trimming took off 4 bases at V and 0 bases at J, with 10 bases between the two ends. The DNA for the CDR3 is TGTGCCAGCAGTTTCTCTCTCTATAGCAATCAGCCCCAGCATTTT. The encoded protein is CASSFSLYSNQPQHF.

The J gene is TRBJ1-1, the V gene TRBV7-9; D might be TRBD1 (5 bases). The germline gives CDR1 SEHNR, CDR2 FQNEAQ (reference sequence). Deletions cut 3 bases from V and 5 bases from J, with 16 bases between. CDR3 size: 15 residues. For the CDR3, the DNA is TGTGCCAGCAGCTTCCCGGGGGTCAAGAGGACTGAAGCTTTCTTT. It codes for CASSFPGVKRTEAFF.

The chain couples TRBV27 to TRBJ1-1; 8 nucleotides agree with TRBD1. Looked up from germline, CDR1 is MNHEY and CDR2 is SMNVEV (reference sequence). With 5 bases clipped from V and 3 bases from J, the junction kept 2 bases outside the gene matches. CDR3 length: 13 amino acids. The CDR3 loop reads CASSEDRDTEAFF. The DNA of the CDR3 is TGTGCCAGCAGTGAGGACAGGGACACTGAAGCTTTCTTT.

This clone has only one observation. The rearrangement links TRBV19 to TRBJ2-3, with 7 bases fitting TRBD2. V lost 4 bases, J lost 7 bases, and 17 bases stayed unmatched. The CDR3 loop spans 17 amino acids. In germline, CDR1 is LNHDA, CDR2 SQIVND (reference sequence). CDR3 bases: TGTGCCAGTAGTAGTTACGGGGAGCGGGGAAGTATATATACGCAGTATTTT. Residues: CASSSYGERGSIYTQYF.

The gene calls are TRBV9 and TRBJ2-3, with TRBD2 matching 12 bases. Germline lookup yields CDR1 SGDLS and CDR2 YYNGEE. Germline trimming cut 7 bases from V and 5 bases from J; bases unmatched to any gene: 11. The length of the CDR3 is 16 residues. This CDR3 reads CASGGLLAGGVDTQYF. The CDR3 DNA reads TGTGCCAGCGGAGGCCTACTAGCGGGAGGCGTAGATACGCAGTATTTT.

The chain uses TRBV28 and TRBJ1-2, with D maybe TRBD1 (6 bases). Germline V gene data show CDR1 as MDHEN and CDR2 as SYDVKM. V shed 6 bases and J shed 2 bases, with 13 bases lying between them. The length of the CDR3 is 14 residues. The CDR3 protein is CASSQGTPNYGYTF. CDR3 coding DNA: TGTGCCAGCAGCCAAGGGACACCCAACTATGGCTACACCTTC.

This chain connects TRBV19 to TRBJ1-6, with a possible D match to TRBD1 (5 bases). Trimming shortened V by 7 bases and J by 13 bases, and 20 bases separated the two germline ends. This CDR3 has 14 amino acids. The germline gives CDR1 LNHDA, CDR2 SQIVND (reference sequence). The CDR3 loop reads CASTHRHPGSPLHF. The CDR3 bases are TGTGCCAGTACTCACAGGCACCCAGGCTCGCCCCTCCACTTT. The full variable domain, in which reference TRBV19 and TRBJ1-6 provide the parts outside the CDR3, is DGGITQSPKYLFRKEGQNVTLSCEQNLNHDAMYWYRQDPGQGLRLIYYSQIVNDFQKGDIAEGYSVSREKKESFPLTVTSAQKNPTAFYLCASTHRHPGSPLHFGNGTRLTVT.

This sequence joins TRBV28 and TRBJ1-6; a possible D gene is TRBD1 (5 bases). Trimming cost V 5 bases and J 6 bases, with 17 bases left between them. CDR3 length equals 16 residues. From germline, CDR1 is MDHEN and CDR2 SYDVKM. CDR3 amino acids: CASSLSGGGRNSPLHF. The CDR3 coding sequence is TGTGCCAGCAGTCTCTCCGGGGGAGGGCGTAATTCACCCCTCCACTTT.

As to this clone: Other DNA sequences in this specimen translate into the identical CDR3. The J gene is TRBJ1-3, the V gene TRBV1; the D segment call TRBD1 is taken from the table without a DNA check. TRBV1 is deemed a pseudogene. The CDR3 sequence is 18 residues long. CDR3 in amino acids: CTSSRATGGQGNGNTIYF. CDR3 DNA: TGCACCAGCAGCCGAGCAACAGGTGGACAGGGAAATGGAAACACCATATATTTT.

This sequence joins TRBV12-5 and TRBJ1-2; D is possibly TRBD1 (6 bases). Germline CDR1 and CDR2: LGHNT and FRNRAP. Deletions cut 3 bases from V and 2 bases from J, with 13 bases between. CDR3 length: 15 amino acids. CDR3 residues: CASGLGTSGNYGYTF. The CDR3 DNA reads as TGTGCTAGTGGTTTAGGGACATCGGGGAACTATGGCTACACCTTC.

The chain recombines TRBV7-2 with TRBJ1-4; TRBD1 agrees at 9 bases. CDR3 length: 14 residues. Trimming removed 1 base from V and 8 bases from J; junction bases left unmatched: 2. The germline CDR1 and CDR2 sequences are SGHTA and FQGNSA. The CDR3 loop reads CASSLDRGREKLFF. The CDR3, as DNA: TGTGCCAGCAGCTTAGACAGGGGGCGAGAAAAACTGTTTTTT.

The CDR3 DNA follows: TGTGCCTGGACAGAGGGCCTGGCTACCCAAGAGACCCAGTACTTC. It codes for CAWTEGLATQETQYF. The gene calls are TRBV30 and TRBJ2-5, with a tentative D call TRBD2 (5 bases). This CDR3 has 15 amino acids. The V end lost 4 bases, the J end lost 1 base, and 16 bases lay between the germline ends. Germline-derived CDR1 and CDR2 are GTSNPN and SVGIG (reference sequence).

This clone came up once. The chain recombines TRBV20-1 with TRBJ2-5; D may be TRBD1 (5 bases). Germline lookup yields CDR1 DFQATT and CDR2 SNEGSKA (reference sequence). The V gene lost 1 base and the J gene lost 7 bases, with 7 bases spanning the gap. The CDR3 has 11 residues. CDR3 in DNA: TGCAGTGCTAGAGCTAGGGGGACCCAGTACTTC. Its protein product is CSARARGTQYF.

There are a few counts of this clone. The V and J genes are TRBV4-2 and TRBJ2-2; TRBD1 is a possible D gene (5 bases). Germline assignment: CDR1 LGHNA and CDR2 YNFKEQ. The CDR3 is made up of 16 amino acids. The germline V and J ends were trimmed by 0 bases and 3 bases, with 11 bases remaining between them. In DNA, the CDR3 is TGTGCCAGCAGCCAAGATACCAGGGTGTACACCGGGGAGCTGTTTTTT. This gives the protein CASSQDTRVYTGELFF.